The 11 T cell receptor beta chains presented below share a single source sample, sequenced in a study of human T cells and chemical hapten exposure. The time point is: patch test 3, about 24 weeks after DPC sensitization. Treatment: therapeutic diphenylcyclopropenone sensitization with weekly scalp DPC. TCRdb fed the RACE reads into MiXCR, producing one record per CDR3 protein. The table shows approximately 160,000 distinct CDR3 sequences, with around a quarter occurring only once. The sample consisted of whole blood, taken in connection with sensitization to the hapten diphenylcyclopropenone (DPC). The receptors come from a woman younger than 35 with alopecia areata. Some clones in this sample may be carry-over from other donors' samples.

The genes are TRBV5-1 and TRBJ2-1, with D perhaps given as TRBD1 or TRBD2 (5 bases each). The V gene lost 5 bases and the J gene lost 0 bases, with 9 bases spanning the gap. Germline V gives CDR1 SGHRS, CDR2 YFSETQ. The CDR3 spans 14 residues. The CDR3 loop is CASSWGYSYNEQFF. CDR3 DNA sequence: TGCGCCAGCAGTTGGGGGTACTCCTACAATGAGCAGTTCTTC.

The table lists this clonotype with a few counts. This chain joins TRBV10-3 and TRBJ1-1; TRBD1 matches at 8 bases. J lost 0 bases, V lost 6 bases, and 9 bases had no gene match. Germline-derived CDR1 and CDR2 are ENHRY and SYGVKD. This CDR3 contains 16 residues. The CDR3 nucleotides read TGTGCCATCAGCCAAAGGACAGGGAGACTGAACACTGAAGCTTTCTTT. Its translation: CAISQRTGRLNTEAFF.

The chain is built from TRBV5-4 and TRBJ2-1; D unresolved. The CDR3 spans 13 residues. CDR1 is SGHNT, CDR2 YYREEE, per germline (reference sequence). Trimming left V 4 bases short and J 3 bases short, with 8 bases between. The CDR3 sequence is CASSRQNYNEQFF. The CDR3, as DNA: TGTGCCAGCAGCCGTCAAAACTACAATGAGCAGTTCTTC.

This chain joins TRBV7-6 and TRBJ1-5, with D tentatively TRBD1 (5 bases). Trimming took 1 base from V and 0 from J, leaving 10 bases between them. This CDR3 has 16 amino acids. CDR1 and CDR2 from the germline V gene are SGHVS and FNYEAQ. CDR3 sequence: CASSLGRAGSNQPQHF. The CDR3 nucleotides read TGTGCCAGCAGCTTAGGCAGGGCAGGTAGCAATCAGCCCCAGCATTTT.

This clonotype was counted only a few times. This rearrangement joins TRBV6-6 to TRBJ1-5; D is undetermined. Trimming shortened V by 0 bases and J by 7 bases, and 7 bases separated the two germline ends. The CDR3 extends over 13 amino acids. Germline values: CDR1 MNHNY, CDR2 SVGAGI (reference sequence). The DNA for the CDR3 is TGTGCCAGCAGTTACTCGGGCCTCCAGCCCCAGCATTTT. Protein: CASSYSGLQPQHF.

The rearrangement joins TRBV29-1 to TRBJ2-3; possibly TRBD1 or TRBD2 for D (7 bases each). Germline CDR1 and CDR2: SQVTM and ANQGSEA. The CDR3 runs 15 residues. Trimming removed 3 bases at V and 7 bases at J, with 20 bases between. The DNA for the CDR3 is TGCAGCGTTGAGGCTAGGGGGAGGGGGCGGAATACGCAGTATTTT. It encodes CSVEARGRGRNTQYF.

This clonotype was seen once. The conserved final phenylalanine or tryptophan is absent from the CDR3, which likely points to a read error. The chain employs TRBV11-2 and TRBJ2-5; D is unclear. The CDR3 is 14 residues long. Trimming removed 0 bases from V and 4 bases from J, with 9 bases in between. Germline V gene sequence: CDR1 SGHAT, CDR2 FQNNGV. This CDR3 reads CASSLEALPETQYL. In nucleotides, the CDR3 is TGTGCCAGCAGCTTAGAAGCCCTACCAGAGACCCAGTACCTC.

This clonotype was picked up a small number of times. The rearrangement joins TRBV7-6 to TRBJ1-1; unclear D gene. This CDR3 is 13 amino acids long. Germline lookup yields CDR1 SGHVS and CDR2 FNYEAQ. Deletions cut 5 bases from V and 4 bases from J, with 11 bases between. This chain's CDR3 is CASSPERATEAFF. The CDR3 nucleotides read TGTGCCAGCAGCCCCGAAAGGGCCACTGAAGCTTTCTTT.

The table lists this clonotype with a few counts. The V call is TRBV5-8, the J call TRBJ2-5; no definite D call. The CDR3 loop spans 10 amino acids. CDR1 SGHTS and CDR2 YDEGEE come from the germline V gene. V lost 2 bases to trimming and J lost 7 bases, with 3 bases between them. The CDR3 protein is CASSFVTQYF. In DNA form, the CDR3 reads TGTGCCAGCAGCTTCGTGACCCAGTACTTC.

The V gene is TRBV2, the J gene TRBJ2-3, with 8 positions matching TRBD2. The CDR3 has 16 residues. CDR1 and CDR2 from the germline V gene are SNHLY and FYNNEI. The ends lost 7 bases at V and 1 base at J; junction bases unmatched: 10. The CDR3 sequence is CASNSARGGGTDTQYF. DNA for the CDR3: TGTGCCAGCAACTCAGCTCGGGGGGGAGGCACAGATACGCAGTATTTT.

This chain connects TRBV7-2 to TRBJ2-7; 9 bases match TRBD1. V lost 5 bases, J lost 6 bases, and 5 bases stayed unmatched. The CDR3 contains 13 residues. Germline values: CDR1 SGHTA, CDR2 FQGNSA. DNA of the CDR3: TGTGCCAGCAGCCCAACGACAGGGGGCGAGCAGTACTTC. Protein: CASSPTTGGEQYF.